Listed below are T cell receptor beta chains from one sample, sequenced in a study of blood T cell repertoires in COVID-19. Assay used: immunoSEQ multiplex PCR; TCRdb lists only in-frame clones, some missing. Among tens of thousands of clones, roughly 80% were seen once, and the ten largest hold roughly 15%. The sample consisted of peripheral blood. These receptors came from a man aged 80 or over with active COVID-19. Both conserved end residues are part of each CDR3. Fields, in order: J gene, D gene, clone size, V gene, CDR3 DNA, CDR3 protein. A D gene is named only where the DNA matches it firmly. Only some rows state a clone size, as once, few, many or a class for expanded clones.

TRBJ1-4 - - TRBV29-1 TGCAGCGTTGATACTGGTATGGCTAATGAAAAACTGTTTTTT CSVDTGMANEKLFF
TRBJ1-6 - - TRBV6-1 TGTGCCAGCAGTGATCCAGGGGAGCTCTATTCACCCCTCCACTTT CASSDPGELYSPLHF
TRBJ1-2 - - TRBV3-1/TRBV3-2 TGTGCCAGCAGCTCCCCGCGGCCGGGAGGTAACTATGGCTACACCTTC CASSSPRPGGNYGYTF
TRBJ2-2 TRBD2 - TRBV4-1 TGCGCCAGCAGCCAAGATATCAGGGTTGGCGCGGGAGACACCGGGGAGCTGTTTTTT CASSQDIRVGAGDTGELFF
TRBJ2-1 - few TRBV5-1 TGCGCCAGCAGCTTGGGGCAGAGCCTAGGTGATGAGCAGTTCTTC CASSLGQSLGDEQFF
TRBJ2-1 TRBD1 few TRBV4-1 TGCGCCAGCAGCGAGGGACAGGGGGGGAATGAGCAGTTCTTC CASSEGQGGNEQFF
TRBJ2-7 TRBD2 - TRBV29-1 TGCAGCGGCAAACCGGGAGGAGGGACCGAGCAGTACTTC CSGKPGGGTEQYF
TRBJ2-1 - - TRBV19 TGTGCCAGTAGTACCCCCGGGCAGACGGCGCGGGATGAGCAGTTCTTC CASSTPGQTARDEQFF
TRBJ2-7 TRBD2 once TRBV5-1 TGCGCCAGCAGCCCCCAGGCGCTAGCGGGAGTCTCCTACGAGCAGTACTTC CASSPQALAGVSYEQYF
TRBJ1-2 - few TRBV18 TGTGCCAGCTCAAATTCTTCGGGTTTCCGTGGCTACACCTTC CASSNSSGFRGYTF
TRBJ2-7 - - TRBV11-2 TGTGCCAGCAGCCCAACCAACAGGGGGGGTGGCGAGCAGTACTTC CASSPTNRGGGEQYF
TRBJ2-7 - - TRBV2 TGTGCCAGCCAACGAGAATTCGTGGGGGGATTCCCTAACCAGCAGTACTTC CASQREFVGGFPNQQYF
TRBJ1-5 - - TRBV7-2 TGTGCCAGCAGCTTAGGTACAGGGTGGGTCAATCAGCCCCAGCATTTT CASSLGTGWVNQPQHF
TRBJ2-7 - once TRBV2 TGTGCCAGCAGTGAACCTTTCTCCTACGAGCAGTACTTC CASSEPFSYEQYF
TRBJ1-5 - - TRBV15 TGTGCCACAAGCCAGTCCCGGGGGTTCGCGCCCCAGCATTTT CATSQSRGFAPQHF
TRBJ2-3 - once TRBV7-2 TGTGCCAGCAGCCCATATTACTCTAGCACAGATACGCAGTATTTT CASSPYYSSTDTQYF
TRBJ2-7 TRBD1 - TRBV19 TGTGCCAGTAGTCGACAGGGTTGGTACGAGCAGTACTTC CASSRQGWYEQYF
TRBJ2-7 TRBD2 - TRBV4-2 TGTGCCAGCACCCTCCAGACTAGCGGGGGCTACGAGCAGTACTTC CASTLQTSGGYEQYF
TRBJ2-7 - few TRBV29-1 TGCAGCGTTTCTGACATGTACTCCTACGAGCAGTACTTC CSVSDMYSYEQYF
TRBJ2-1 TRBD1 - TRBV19 TGTGCCAGTAGTATGAGAGACAGGGGCTACAATGAGCAGTTCTTC CASSMRDRGYNEQFF
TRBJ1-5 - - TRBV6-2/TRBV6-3 TGTGCCAGCAGTTCGCAGTTAAAGAATCAGCCCCAGCATTTT CASSSQLKNQPQHF
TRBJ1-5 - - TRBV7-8 TGTGCCAGCAGCCCGGCGGGGGAACGGTATCAGCCCCAGCATTTT CASSPAGERYQPQHF
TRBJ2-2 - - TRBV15 TGTGCCACCAGCCGGTACGGTACCGGGGAGCTGTTTTTT CATSRYGTGELFF
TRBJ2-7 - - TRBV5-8 TGTGCCAGCAGCTTGGCCTCGGTGCCCACCGGCGAGCAGTACTTC CASSLASVPTGEQYF
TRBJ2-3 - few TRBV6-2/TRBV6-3 TGTGCCAGCAGTTTATCTGATACGCAGTATTTT CASSLSDTQYF
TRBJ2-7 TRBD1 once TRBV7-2 TGTGCCAGCAGCCGGACAGGGGTCACCTACGAGCAGTACTTC CASSRTGVTYEQYF
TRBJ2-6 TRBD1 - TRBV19 TGTGCCAGTAGTCATTCCGGGACAGGGGGGTCATCTGGGGCCAACGTCCTGACTTTC CASSHSGTGGSSGANVLTF
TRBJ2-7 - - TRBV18 TGTGCCAGCTCACCAGGGGGGGCTGGTGGAGGCGAGCAGTACTTC CASSPGGAGGGEQYF
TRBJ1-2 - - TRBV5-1 TGCGCCAGCAGCTTGGGACAGCTGGATGGCTACACCTTC CASSLGQLDGYTF
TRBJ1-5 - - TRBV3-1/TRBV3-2 TGTGCCAGCAGCCAAGATCAGGCAGGGCCGGAACTTTATAGCAATCAGCCCCAGCATTTT CASSQDQAGPELYSNQPQHF
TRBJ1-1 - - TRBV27 TGTGCCAGCAGTATACAGGGAATGGGCACTGAAGCTTTCTTT CASSIQGMGTEAFF
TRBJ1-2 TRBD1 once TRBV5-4 TGTGCCAGCAGCTTGAAACAGGGGCATGGCTACACCTTC CASSLKQGHGYTF
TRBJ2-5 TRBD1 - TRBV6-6 TGTGCCAGCAGTTACCCCGGGACAGGCTTACAAGAGACCCAGTACTTC CASSYPGTGLQETQYF
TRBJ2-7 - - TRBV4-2 TGTGCCAGCAGCCAACCGACAGCGCCTGTCCACGAGCAGTACTTC CASSQPTAPVHEQYF
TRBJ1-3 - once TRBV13 TGTGCCAGCAGCTTAGGCCTCGGTGGTAACACCATATATTTT CASSLGLGGNTIYF
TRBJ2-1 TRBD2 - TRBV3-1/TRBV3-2 TGTGCCAGCAGCCATCGGACTAGCGGGAATGAGCAGTTCTTC CASSHRTSGNEQFF
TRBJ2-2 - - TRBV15 TGTGCCACCAGCACCAGGGAAGGGGGAAACACCGGGGAGCTGTTTTTT CATSTREGGNTGELFF
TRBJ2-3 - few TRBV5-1 TGCGCCAGCAGCTTAATAGGTGGTGGGGCGCTTCTACTCACAGATACGCAGTATTTT CASSLIGGGALLLTDTQYF
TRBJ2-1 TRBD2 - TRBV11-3 TGTGCCAGCAGCCTAGGGGTCCTAGCGGACAATGAGCAGTTCTTC CASSLGVLADNEQFF
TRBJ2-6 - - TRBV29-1 TGCAGCGCCCGCTTATACGATAGTGGGGCCAACGTCCTGACTTTC CSARLYDSGANVLTF
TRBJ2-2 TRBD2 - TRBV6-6 TGTGCCAGCAGAGTTAGCGGGGGGAGAACCGGGGAGCTGTTTTTT CASRVSGGRTGELFF
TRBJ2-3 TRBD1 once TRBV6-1 TGTGCCAGCAGTGGTTTCGGGACAGGGCTTTTCGGCACAGATACGCAGTATTTT CASSGFGTGLFGTDTQYF
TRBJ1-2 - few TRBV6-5 TGTGCCAGCAGTTACCTGTCAGGGGATGGCTACACCTTC CASSYLSGDGYTF
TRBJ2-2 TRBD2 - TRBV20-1 TGCAGTGCTAGTTCCAGCGGGACCTACACCGGGGAGCTGTTTTTT CSASSSGTYTGELFF
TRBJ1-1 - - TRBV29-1 TGCAGCGTTGAATACGGGGGGGTTTCTGAAGCTTTCTTT CSVEYGGVSEAFF
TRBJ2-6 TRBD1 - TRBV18 TGTGCCAGCTCACCCCGACAGGGGTCCAGCTCTGGGGCCAACGTCCTGACTTTC CASSPRQGSSSGANVLTF
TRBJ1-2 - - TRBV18 TGTGCCAGCTCACCTGGGGGGAACTATGGCTACACCTTC CASSPGGNYGYTF
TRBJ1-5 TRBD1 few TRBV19 TGTGCCAGTAGATTAGGACAGGATCAGCCCCAGCATTTT CASRLGQDQPQHF
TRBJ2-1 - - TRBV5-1 TGCGCCAGCAGCCCAACCCGCTCGTCGGGGTACAATGAGCAGTTCTTC CASSPTRSSGYNEQFF
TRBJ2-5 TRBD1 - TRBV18 TGTGCCAGCTCATTTTCAGGGGGTCAAGAGACCCAGTACTTC CASSFSGGQETQYF
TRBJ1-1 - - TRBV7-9 TGTGCCAGCAGCATACCTTCGCCCGCAACAGCCCGGGGCACTGAAGCTTTCTTT CASSIPSPATARGTEAFF
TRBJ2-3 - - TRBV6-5 TGTGCCAGCAGGGACTTCACAGATACGCAGTATTTT CASRDFTDTQYF
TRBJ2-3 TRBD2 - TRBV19 TGTGCCAGTAGTGGGACTAGCGGGAGGGAAATTACAGATACGCAGTATTTT CASSGTSGREITDTQYF
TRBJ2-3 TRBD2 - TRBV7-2 TGTGCCAGCAGCTTAGGTCTAGCGGGTAGCACAGATACGCAGTATTTT CASSLGLAGSTDTQYF